Below are 7 T cell receptor beta chains sequenced from a single sample in a study of cytomegalovirus exposure and HLA in healthy donors. The study ran its PCR with 60 Vbeta and 13 Jbeta primers. The repertoire was sequenced with immunoSEQ multiplex PCR; TCRdb's copy has only in-frame clones and lacks some. The sample records 150,000 to 200,000 clones, about four fifths being singletons. The sequenced sample was PBMCs. These receptors were obtained from a man younger than 45 in good health and CMV-seronegative.

This chain links TRBV5-1 with TRBJ2-5; 8 bases agree with TRBD2. The CDR3 consists of 13 residues. The V gene's germline CDR1 is SGHRS and CDR2 YFSETQ. Trimming cost V 4 bases and J 7 bases; bases outside gene matches: 6. This CDR3 is CASSPGGVVTQYF. The CDR3 DNA reads as TGCGCCAGCAGCCCCGGGGGGGTGGTGACCCAGTACTTC. The variable domain in full, with the rest retrieved from reference TRBV5-1 and TRBJ2-5, is KAGVTQTPRYLIKTRGQQVTLSCSPISGHRSVSWYQQTPGQGLQFLFEYFSETQRNKGNFPGRFSGRQFSNSRSEMNVSTLELGDSALYLCASSPGGVVTQYFGPGTRLLVL.

The chain employs TRBV13 and TRBJ2-1; 12 nucleotides align to TRBD2. V was pared by 4 bases and J by 7 bases, with 8 bases of the junction left unmatched. This CDR3 region has 16 residues. Germline CDR1 and CDR2: PRHDT and FYEKMQ (reference sequence). For the CDR3, the DNA is TGTGCCAGCAGCTCACTAGCGGGAGGCTTGGGGAATGAGCAGTTCTTC. It translates to CASSSLAGGLGNEQFF.

The rearrangement joins TRBV4-2 to TRBJ2-4, with 11 bases identical to TRBD1. CDR1 is LGHNA, CDR2 YNFKEQ, per germline. CDR3 length: 16 residues. V lost 1 base, J lost 8 bases, and 7 bases stayed unmatched. CDR3 coding DNA: TGTGCCAGCAGCCAAGTAGGACAGGGGGCGCGGGACATTCAGTACTTC. Protein product: CASSQVGQGARDIQYF.

V usage is TRBV28 and J usage is TRBJ2-1; D remains unclear. V was clipped by 2 bases and J by 4 bases, with 3 bases between them. The CDR3 length is 12 residues. CDR1 MDHEN and CDR2 SYDVKM come from the germline V gene. For the CDR3, the DNA is TGTGCCAGCAGTTTACTTTACAATGAGCAGTTCTTC. Its protein is CASSLLYNEQFF. The entire variable domain, with the rest obtained from reference TRBV28 and TRBJ2-1, is as follows: DVKVTQSSRYLVKRTGEKVFLECVQDMDHENMFWYRQDPGLGLRLIYFSYDVKMKEKGDIPEGYSVSREKKERFSLILESASTNQTSMYLCASSLLYNEQFFGPGTRLTVL.

This chain joins TRBV13 and TRBJ2-1, with 10 nucleotides matching TRBD2. The germline CDR1 and CDR2 sequences are PRHDT and FYEKMQ (reference sequence). The CDR3 sequence is 17 residues long. V trimming: 4 bases; J trimming: 3 bases; junction bases outside the gene matches: 9. CDR3 protein: CASSSLLAGTNYNEQFF. CDR3 bases: TGTGCCAGCAGCTCCTTACTAGCGGGGACCAACTACAATGAGCAGTTCTTC.

This chain uses TRBV6-5 with TRBJ1-2; a possible D gene is TRBD1 (6 bases). V lost 5 bases, J lost 2 bases, and 15 bases lay in between. Per the germline V gene, CDR1 is MNHEY and CDR2 is SVGAGI. This CDR3 contains 15 residues. CDR3 DNA sequence: TGTGCCAGCAGTCTTTCCCCGGGACAAAACTATGGCTACACCTTC. This codes for CASSLSPGQNYGYTF.

J is TRBJ2-5 and V is TRBV7-8; TRBD2 agrees at 10 bases. With 4 bases clipped from V and 3 bases from J, the junction kept 2 bases outside the gene matches. This CDR3 is 14 amino acids long. CDR1 is SGHVS and CDR2 is FQNEAQ in the germline V gene. The CDR3 DNA follows: TGTGCCAGCAGCTGGACTAGCGGAAAAGAGACCCAGTACTTC. Translated, it gives CASSWTSGKETQYF.